Shown below are 14 T cell receptor beta chains from a single sample sequenced in a study of T cell responses to AZD1222 COVID-19 vaccine. Profiled with immunoSEQ multiplex PCR; TCRdb holds only in-frame clones, not every one. The sample holds some 140,000 clones, 90% seen once. The starting material was peripheral blood, obtained on day 0 of AZD1222 vaccination. The source of these receptors is an adult in good health.

This rearrangement joins TRBV9 to TRBJ2-2; D call uncertain. Trimming cost V 0 bases and J 3 bases, with 6 bases left between them. Germline-derived CDR1 and CDR2 are SGDLS and YYNGEE. The CDR3 contains 14 residues. CDR3 DNA: TGTGCCAGCAGCGTAGGGGCGGACACCGGGGAGCTGTTTTTT. Protein sequence: CASSVGADTGELFF. The variable domain in full, completed from reference TRBV9 and TRBJ2-2, reads DSGVTQTPKHLITATGQRVTLRCSPRSGDLSVYWYQQSLDQGLQFLIQYYNGEERAKGNILERFSAQQFPDLHSELNLSSLELGDSALYFCASSVGADTGELFFGEGSRLTVL.

The chain joins TRBV20-1 to TRBJ1-2, with a tentative D call TRBD1 (5 bases). V lost 6 bases and J lost 8, with 13 bases in between. The V gene's germline CDR1 is DFQATT and CDR2 SNEGSKA (reference sequence). The CDR3 is 11 residues long. CDR3: CSAGTPEGYTF. DNA for the CDR3: TGCAGTGCGGGGACCCCAGAAGGCTACACCTTC.

This clone was seen just once. V and J are TRBV5-1 and TRBJ1-1; D might be TRBD1 (5 bases). Trimming removed 2 bases from V and 0 bases from J, with 17 bases in between. From germline, CDR1 is SGHRS and CDR2 YFSETQ. This CDR3 has 17 amino acids. This chain's CDR3 is CASSFRVFSGMNTEAFF. The CDR3 DNA is TGCGCCAGCAGCTTCAGGGTTTTCTCTGGCATGAACACTGAAGCTTTCTTT.

V is TRBV6-6 and J is TRBJ2-5; D not resolved. CDR3 size: 15 residues. Trimming took off 8 bases at V and 5 bases at J, with 21 bases between the two ends. CDR1 MNHNY and CDR2 SVGAGI come from the germline V gene (reference sequence). This chain's CDR3 is CASRQHSVSRETQYF. Here the CDR3 DNA reads TGTGCCAGCCGTCAACACAGCGTTTCGAGGGAGACCCAGTACTTC.

The chain joins TRBV27 to TRBJ1-1, with TRBD1 matching over 8 bases. V lost 8 bases and J lost 4; bases outside the gene matches: 15. CDR1 is MNHEY and CDR2 is SMNVEV in the germline V gene (reference sequence). This CDR3 has 16 amino acids. As DNA, the CDR3 is TGTGCCAGCCGCGAGAACGCATGGACAGGGATCACTGAAGCTTTCTTT. Protein product: CASRENAWTGITEAFF.

This chain connects TRBV7-8 to TRBJ1-1, with D possibly being TRBD1 (5 bases). The CDR3 is made up of 13 amino acids. Germline assignment: CDR1 SGHVS and CDR2 FQNEAQ. With 7 bases removed from V and 3 bases from J, the gap between germline ends came to 12 bases. In nucleotides, the CDR3 is TGTGCCAGCACCTGGGGACTAGACACTGAAGCTTTCTTT. Its protein product is CASTWGLDTEAFF.

A few counts support this clone. This chain connects TRBV28 to TRBJ2-4; TRBD2 agrees at 14 bases. The CDR3 is 17 amino acids. Unmatched junction bases numbered 11, after V lost 5 bases and J lost 8 bases. The germline CDR1 and CDR2 sequences are MDHEN and SYDVKM. CDR3 in DNA: TGTGCCAGCAGTCCCCGACTAGCGGGAGGGCTAACGGACATTCAGTACTTC. It yields the protein CASSPRLAGGLTDIQYF.

This chain links TRBV6-1 with TRBJ1-5; D is ambiguous. CDR3 length: 14 residues. Germline CDR1 MNHNS, CDR2 SASEGT. Trimming took 3 bases from V and 7 from J, leaving 13 bases between them. The DNA of the CDR3 is TGTGCCAGCAGTGAGGTGAGGGATGGGCAGCCCCAGCATTTT. It yields the protein CASSEVRDGQPQHF.

This sequence joins TRBV6-6 and TRBJ2-1; D is tentatively TRBD1 or TRBD2 (5 bases each). The V end was cut by 8 bases, the J end by 0 bases, with 14 bases between. The CDR3 covers 15 residues. Germline V gene sequence: CDR1 MNHNY, CDR2 SVGAGI (reference sequence). CDR3 in DNA: TGTGCCAGCGCGTTATGGGGGACCTCCTACAATGAGCAGTTCTTC. The encoded protein is CASALWGTSYNEQFF.

This clone was recorded once. This rearrangement joins TRBV7-6 to TRBJ1-5; perhaps TRBD1 as D (6 bases). From germline, CDR1 is SGHVS and CDR2 FNYEAQ. V was pared by 2 bases and J by 4 bases, with 6 bases between. The CDR3 covers 13 residues. In DNA form, the CDR3 reads TGTGCCAGCAGCTTAACAGGGAATCAGCCCCAGCATTTT. Amino acids: CASSLTGNQPQHF.

The chain links TRBV18 to TRBJ2-1; TRBD1 agrees at 8 bases. Germline V gene sequence: CDR1 KGHSH, CDR2 LQKENI. The length of the CDR3 is 18 residues. V dropped 4 bases and J dropped 11; count of bases not matched to a gene: 22. The DNA for the CDR3 is TGTGCCAGCTCACTCGTACGGCGACAGGGGCTATGGTCGGAGAAGCAGTTCTTC. It is translated as CASSLVRRQGLWSEKQFF. The full variable domain, completed using reference TRBV18 and TRBJ2-1, is NAGVMQNPRHLVRRRGQEARLRCSPMKGHSHVYWYRQLPEEGLKFMVYLQKENIIDESGMPKERFSAEFPKEGPSILRIQQVVRGDSAAYFCASSLVRRQGLWSEKQFFGPGTRLTVL.

This clone appeared a few times. The CDR3 region is CASSSAPTGRYEQYF. DNA of the CDR3: TGTGCCAGCAGCTCGGCCCCGACAGGGCGCTACGAGCAGTACTTC. The chain is built from TRBV5-5 and TRBJ2-7, with TRBD1 identical over 7 bases. The CDR3 contains 15 residues. The trim removed 3 bases at V and 3 bases at J, leaving 9 bases unmatched. Germline-derived CDR1 and CDR2 are SGHKS and YYEKEE (reference sequence).

CDR3 DNA sequence: TGCAGCGTTGCCTCACTAGCGGGAGGATACGAGCAGTACTTC. It is translated as CSVASLAGGYEQYF. The V gene is TRBV29-1, the J gene TRBJ2-7, with 12 positions matching TRBD2. The germline V gene encodes CDR1 SQVTM and CDR2 ANQGSEA. CDR3 length equals 14 residues. V lost 4 bases, J lost 4 bases, and 5 bases stayed unmatched.

The chain has TRBV30 and TRBJ1-2, with 8 bases that match TRBD1. This CDR3 spans 15 amino acids. Germline CDR1 is GTSNPN and CDR2 is SVGIG (reference sequence). Trimming took 1 base from V and 3 from J; bases not matched to a gene: 7. The CDR3 sequence is CAWSASDRGYYGYTF. In DNA form, the CDR3 reads TGTGCCTGGAGTGCTTCCGACAGGGGTTACTATGGCTACACCTTC.